One T cell receptor beta chain is described in this entry. The antigen remains undetermined. The data stem from a study of memory CD4+ T cells and cytomegalovirus serostatus. Study-wide context: This sample comes from healthy Belgian adults, eight to ten CMV seropositive, roughly 22 seronegative. Study-level points and caveats: The CMV-associated TCR signature appears largely within the CD4+ memory repertoire.

The sort gate was single viable CD3+CD4+CD8-CD45RO+ cells for memory CD4+ T cells. CMV serostatus came from serum IgG against pp150, pp28, p38, p52. After thawing, CD4+ T cells were positively selected. The CDR3 covers 14 residues. Between the trimmed V and J ends, which lost 6 bases and 7 bases, there was a span of 18 bases. Germline CDR1 is SGHAT and CDR2 is FQNNGV. TCRdb's copy holds only in-frame clones and misses some; the assay was immunoSEQ multiplex PCR. The table records about 59,000 clones, roughly 81% of them present only once. The rearrangement joins TRBV11-2 to TRBJ1-2; tentative D call: TRBD1 (5 bases). The sequence was obtained from an adult in good health and CMV-seronegative. Sequences were obtained from memory CD4+ T cells from blood. CDR3 sequence (DNA): TGTGCCAGCAGACGGGACCCTATGGATGGTGGCTACACCTTC. Its protein product is CASRRDPMDGGYTF.